This T cell receptor beta chain was documented in a study of T-cell memory formation after mild COVID-19. General study results and limits: A balance of CD4 and CD8 characterized clones contracting day 15 to 85, whereas later expanders leaned CD4+.

From germline, CDR1 is DFQATT and CDR2 SNEGSKA (reference sequence). V lost 0 bases to trimming and J lost 7 bases, with 16 bases between them. CDR3 length: 15 residues. Each CDR3 protein is one row after TCRdb ran MiXCR on the 5' RACE reads. Of around 470,000 distinct CDR3 sequences in the sample, roughly 20% were seen once. With regard to this clonotype: What it recognizes is unknown.

This rearrangement joins TRBV20-1 to TRBJ2-4; D may be TRBD2 (5 bases). This clonotype originated in an adult woman who had mild COVID-19 (a few samples of this study predate the infection). Cell type and time point are not known. Sequences were obtained from PBMCs or a T cell subset sorted from them (not recorded which). The DNA for the CDR3 is TGCAGTGCTAGAGATCCCTCCGTGACGGGGAACATTCAGTACTTC. It codes for CSARDPSVTGNIQYF.